Below are 7 T cell receptor beta chains sequenced from a single sample in a study of a mutant IDH1 vaccine in newly diagnosed glioma. Antigens for these TCRs are unknown. Time point meaning: week 5, during vaccination. It was 300 ug of mutant IDH1 20-mer peptide that made up each vaccine dose, given with topical imiquimod. Using immunoSEQ multiplex PCR, the repertoire was profiled, and TCRdb retains in-frame clones only, with some absent. The table lists nearly 55,000 clones, 70% to 90% of them singletons. Material: PBMCs, obtained from a glioma patient whose treatment included an IDH1 peptide vaccine. These receptors were collected from a man aged 30 to 45 with glioma.

J is TRBJ1-3 and V is TRBV7-2; D is uncertain. Germline lookup yields CDR1 SGHTA and CDR2 FQGNSA. Trimming removed 2 bases from V and 0 bases from J, with 8 bases in between. The CDR3 contains 15 residues. The CDR3 protein is CASSLLDYSGNTIYF. CDR3 coding DNA: TGTGCCAGCAGCTTACTCGATTACTCTGGAAACACCATATATTTT.

The V and J genes are TRBV6-5 and TRBJ1-5; the D is unclear. The CDR3 runs to 15 residues. Germline loops: CDR1 MNHEY, CDR2 SVGAGI. Trimming left V 4 bases short and J 0 bases short, with 10 bases between. The CDR3 spells CASSSGPFSNQPQHF. DNA for the CDR3: TGTGCCAGCAGTTCCGGTCCCTTTAGCAATCAGCCCCAGCATTTT.

J is TRBJ2-5 and V is TRBV4-2; D is unresolved. There are 14 residues in the CDR3. Germline CDR1 reads LGHNA; CDR2 reads YNFKEQ. Between the trimmed V and J ends, which lost 1 base and 3 bases, there was a span of 9 bases. The CDR3 is CASSQVVPKETQYF. In DNA form, the CDR3 reads TGTGCCAGCAGCCAAGTGGTTCCCAAAGAGACCCAGTACTTC.

This chain connects TRBV10-2 to TRBJ1-3, with D hard to call. This CDR3 has 14 residues. V was cut by 4 bases and J by 0 bases, with 7 bases left in between. The germline CDR1 and CDR2 sequences are WSHSY and SAAADI. CDR3: CASSVHLSGNTIYF. DNA for the CDR3: TGCGCCAGCAGTGTCCACCTCTCTGGAAACACCATATATTTT.

The chain couples TRBV2 to TRBJ1-1, with unresolved D. V was shortened by 6 bases and J by 0 bases, with 14 bases between the two germline ends. This CDR3 has 15 amino acids. The V gene's germline CDR1 is SNHLY and CDR2 FYNNEI. The CDR3 DNA reads as TGTGCCAGCAGCGAGTCCCAGGTATTGAACACTGAAGCTTTCTTT. Its translation: CASSESQVLNTEAFF.

This clone was seen more than once but under ten times. This chain joins TRBV5-4 and TRBJ1-1; 8 bases map to TRBD1. This CDR3 has 17 amino acids. From germline, CDR1 is SGHNT and CDR2 YYREEE (reference sequence). The junction had 11 bases not matched to a gene; V was cut back by 0 bases and J by 4 bases. The CDR3 loop reads CASSLGGLRDRGTEAFF. Written as DNA, the CDR3 is TGTGCCAGCAGCTTGGGTGGGCTACGAGACAGGGGCACTGAAGCTTTCTTT.

The rearrangement links TRBV4-1 to TRBJ1-5, with TRBD1 matching 8 bases. Trimming cost V 3 bases and J 7 bases; bases outside gene matches: 11. Germline CDR1 MGHRA, CDR2 YSYEKL. This CDR3 spans 16 amino acids. The CDR3 reads CASSQSPPDREQPQHF. CDR3 bases: TGCGCCAGCAGCCAGAGCCCCCCGGACAGGGAACAGCCCCAGCATTTT.